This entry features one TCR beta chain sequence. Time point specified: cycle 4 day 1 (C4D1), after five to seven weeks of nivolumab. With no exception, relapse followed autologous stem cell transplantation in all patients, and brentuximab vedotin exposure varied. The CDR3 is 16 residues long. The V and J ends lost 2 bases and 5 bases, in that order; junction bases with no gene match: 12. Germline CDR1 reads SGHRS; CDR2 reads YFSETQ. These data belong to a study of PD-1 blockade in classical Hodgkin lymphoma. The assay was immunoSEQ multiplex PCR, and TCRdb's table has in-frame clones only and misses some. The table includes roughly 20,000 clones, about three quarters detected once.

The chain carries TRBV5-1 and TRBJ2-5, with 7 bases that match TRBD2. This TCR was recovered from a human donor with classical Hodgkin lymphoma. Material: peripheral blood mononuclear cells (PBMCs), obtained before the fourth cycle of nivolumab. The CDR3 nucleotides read TGCGCCAGCAGCTTCTTGCCGGGACTAATTAAGGAGACCCAGTACTTC. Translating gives CASSFLPGLIKETQYF.